This T cell receptor (beta chain) comes out of a study of spatial heterogeneity in lung cancer. Study background: Follow-up PBMC specimens underwent sequencing when available; their median timing was around 24 months after resection. Sequencing consistently turned up more beta-chain sequences than alpha-chain sequences.

One entry per CDR3 protein, called by TCRdb with MiXCR from the 5' RACE reads. The top ten clones hold approximately 40% of a sample with approximately 50,000 distinct CDR3 sequences, roughly 8.1% of them seen once. This clonotype was seen repeatedly, ten times or more. Stated time point: blood at routine non-recurrence follow-up after resection. Researchers sequenced whole RNA taken from tumor, nontumor lung or frozen PBMC without sorting. The source of this sequence is a female donor with early-stage non-small cell lung cancer. The source material was PBMCs, sampled at follow-up.

The CDR3 nucleotides read TGCGCCAGCAGCCAGGACAGTAACTCTGGAAACACCATATATTTT. Encoded protein: CASSQDSNSGNTIYF. The rearrangement joins TRBV5-1 to TRBJ1-3; D may be TRBD1 (6 bases). With 4 bases removed from V and 0 bases from J, the gap between germline ends came to 11 bases. CDR3 length equals 15 residues. CDR1 is SGHRS and CDR2 is YFSETQ in the germline V gene.